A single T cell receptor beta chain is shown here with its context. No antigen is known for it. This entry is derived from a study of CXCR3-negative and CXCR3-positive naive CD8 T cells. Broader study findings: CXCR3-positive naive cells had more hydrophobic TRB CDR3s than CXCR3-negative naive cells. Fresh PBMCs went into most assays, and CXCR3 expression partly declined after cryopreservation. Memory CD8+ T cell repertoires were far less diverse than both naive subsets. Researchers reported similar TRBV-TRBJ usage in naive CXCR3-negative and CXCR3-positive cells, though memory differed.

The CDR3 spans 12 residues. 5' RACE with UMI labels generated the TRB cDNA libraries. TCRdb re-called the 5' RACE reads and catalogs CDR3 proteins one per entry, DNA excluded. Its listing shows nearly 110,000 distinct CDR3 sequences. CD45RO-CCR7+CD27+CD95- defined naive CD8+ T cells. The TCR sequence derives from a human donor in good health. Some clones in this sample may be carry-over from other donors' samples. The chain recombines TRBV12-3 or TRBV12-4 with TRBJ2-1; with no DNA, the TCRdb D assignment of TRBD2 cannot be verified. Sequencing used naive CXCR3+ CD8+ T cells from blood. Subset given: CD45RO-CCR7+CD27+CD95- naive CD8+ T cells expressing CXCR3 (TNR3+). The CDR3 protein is CASSPGTPNPFF.